Here is one TCR beta chain with its context. The antigen remains unidentified. These data belong to a study of cytomegalovirus exposure and HLA in healthy donors. Study in general: The 120 validation repertoires used the same platform as the roughly 670 first-cohort repertoires (as reported by a later analysis). The study's findings and limits: The classifier was said to identify cytomegalovirus status with high specificity and sensitivity. First-cohort TCR clusters were later found to tend to co-occur in the approximately 110 validation repertoires.

The donors were part of the validation cohort of some 120 subjects. That cohort was separate from the first cohort, which comprised several hundred subjects. The repertoire was sequenced with immunoSEQ multiplex PCR; TCRdb's copy has only in-frame clones and lacks some. The sample shows 130,000 to 150,000 clones, about 90% of them seen only once. The sequencing input was PBMCs. The clonotype originates from a woman under 30 in good health and CMV-seropositive.

CDR3 in DNA: TGTGCCAGCAGCGCTAGGACTAGCGGGGGCCTTACTGGGCAGTACTTC. This encodes CASSARTSGGLTGQYF. The rearrangement links TRBV7-8 to TRBJ2-7, with TRBD2 matching over 13 bases. The V gene's germline CDR1 is SGHVS and CDR2 FQNEAQ. V shed 5 bases, J shed 9 bases, and the junction held 13 bases outside the gene matches. CDR3 length: 16 residues.